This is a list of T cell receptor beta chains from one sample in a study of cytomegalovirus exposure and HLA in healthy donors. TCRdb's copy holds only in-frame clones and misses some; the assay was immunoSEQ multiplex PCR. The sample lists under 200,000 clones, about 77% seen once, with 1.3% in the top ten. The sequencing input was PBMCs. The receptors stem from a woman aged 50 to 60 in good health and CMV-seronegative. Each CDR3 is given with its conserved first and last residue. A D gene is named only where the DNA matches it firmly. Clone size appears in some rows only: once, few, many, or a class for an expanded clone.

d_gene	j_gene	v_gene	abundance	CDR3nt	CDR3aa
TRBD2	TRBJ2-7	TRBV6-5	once	TGTGCCAGCGGACCTAGCGGGAGGGTTTACGAGCAGTACTTC	CASGPSGRVYEQYF
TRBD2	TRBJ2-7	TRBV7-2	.	TGTGCCAGCAGCTTAGTAGCGGGGGGGACGAGCTCCTACGAGCAGTACTTC	CASSLVAGGTSSYEQYF
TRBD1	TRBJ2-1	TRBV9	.	TGTGCCAGCAGCGGGGGACAGCAGCAGTTCTTC	CASSGGQQQFF
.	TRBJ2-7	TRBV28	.	TGTGCCAGCAGTCCATTAACAGGGAAGGCCTACGAGCAGTACTTC	CASSPLTGKAYEQYF
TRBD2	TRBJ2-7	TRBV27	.	TGTGCCAGCAGCCCGTATAATAGCGGGAGCACCTACGAGCAGTACTTC	CASSPYNSGSTYEQYF
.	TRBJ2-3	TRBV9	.	TGTGCCAGCAGCACCCCTCCGTGGGGGCGTATCACAGATACGCAGTATTTT	CASSTPPWGRITDTQYF
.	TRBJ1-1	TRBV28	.	TGTGCCAGCAGCCCTCGACAGACCGCTCTCACTGAAGCTTTCTTT	CASSPRQTALTEAFF
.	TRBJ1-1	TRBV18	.	TGTGCCAGCTCTATTATGGAGGCAGGGGCGGAGTACACTGAAGCTTTCTTT	CASSIMEAGAEYTEAFF
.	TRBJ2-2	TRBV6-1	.	TGTGCCGGCGCGCAGATGGACAGTTCCACCGGGGAGCTGTTTTTT	CAGAQMDSSTGELFF
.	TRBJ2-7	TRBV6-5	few	TGTGCCAGCAGGAATCAGGGGTCAGTCTACGAGCAGTACTTC	CASRNQGSVYEQYF
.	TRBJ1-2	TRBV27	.	TGTGCCAGCAGTTTCAAGGACTACTATGGCTACACCTTC	CASSFKDYYGYTF
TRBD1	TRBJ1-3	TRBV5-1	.	TGCGCCAGCAGCCCGGAGGGACAGGGAGGGAACACCATATATTTT	CASSPEGQGGNTIYF
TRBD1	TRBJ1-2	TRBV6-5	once	TGTGCCAGCAGTCTCGCAGGGACAGGGGGCCGTGGCTACACCTTC	CASSLAGTGGRGYTF
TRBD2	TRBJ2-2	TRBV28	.	TGTGCCAGCAGATTGGCGACTAGCGGGAGGGCCGAGGGGACCGGGGAGCTGTTTTTT	CASRLATSGRAEGTGELFF
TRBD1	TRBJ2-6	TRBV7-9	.	TGTGCCAGCAGCCCCAGAGGACAGGGTCTCGGGGCCAACGTCCTGACTTTC	CASSPRGQGLGANVLTF
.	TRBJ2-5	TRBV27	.	TGTGCCAGCAGGTTTTTAGCTGGAGAGACCCAGTACTTC	CASRFLAGETQYF
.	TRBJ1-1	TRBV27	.	TGTGCCAGCAGTTTATCTGGGGGGACCGACACTGAAGCTTTCTTT	CASSLSGGTDTEAFF
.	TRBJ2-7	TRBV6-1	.	TGTGCCAGCAGTGAACAGGGGTACTACTACGAGCAGTACTTC	CASSEQGYYYEQYF
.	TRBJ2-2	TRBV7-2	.	TGTGCCAGCAGCTTAACCGGGAGTAGGGGAGTCGGGGAGCTGTTTTTT	CASSLTGSRGVGELFF
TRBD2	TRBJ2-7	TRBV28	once	TGTGCCAGCAGTCCGCGGGACTACTACGAGCAGTACTTC	CASSPRDYYEQYF
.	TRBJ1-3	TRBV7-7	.	TGTGCCAGCAGCTTATCCGCTGGAAACACCATATATTTT	CASSLSAGNTIYF
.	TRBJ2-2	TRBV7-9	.	TGTGCCAGCACCCCAGACGGGGTAATGGCCGGGGAGCTGTTTTTT	CASTPDGVMAGELFF
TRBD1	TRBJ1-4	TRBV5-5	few	TGTGCCAGCAGCGGACGGGACAGGGAGGCCGAAAAACTGTTTTTT	CASSGRDREAEKLFF
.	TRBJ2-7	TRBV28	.	TGTGCCAGCAGGGGGGGACTCGCCCGGTCCTACGAGCAGTACTTC	CASRGGLARSYEQYF
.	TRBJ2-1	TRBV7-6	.	TGTGCCAGCAGCTTAGAACGGGGATGGGAGCAGTTCTTC	CASSLERGWEQFF
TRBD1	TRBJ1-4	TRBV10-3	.	TGTGCCATCAGTGAAGACAGGGGAACCAAAAAACTGTTTTTT	CAISEDRGTKKLFF
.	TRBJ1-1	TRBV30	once	TGTGCCTGGAGTGGGCGGACTGAAGCTTTCTTT	CAWSGRTEAFF
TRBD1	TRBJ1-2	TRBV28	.	TGTGCCAGCTTGGGGGGAACGACAGGGGCCATGGTTTTAAGCTACACCTTC	CASLGGTTGAMVLSYTF
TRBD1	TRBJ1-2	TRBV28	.	TGTGCCAGCAGTTTACCCCAGGGACAGGGAAGGGGCTACACCTTC	CASSLPQGQGRGYTF
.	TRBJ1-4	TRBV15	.	TGTGCCACCAGCACCCAGACAGTCAAGAATGAAAAACTGTTTTTT	CATSTQTVKNEKLFF